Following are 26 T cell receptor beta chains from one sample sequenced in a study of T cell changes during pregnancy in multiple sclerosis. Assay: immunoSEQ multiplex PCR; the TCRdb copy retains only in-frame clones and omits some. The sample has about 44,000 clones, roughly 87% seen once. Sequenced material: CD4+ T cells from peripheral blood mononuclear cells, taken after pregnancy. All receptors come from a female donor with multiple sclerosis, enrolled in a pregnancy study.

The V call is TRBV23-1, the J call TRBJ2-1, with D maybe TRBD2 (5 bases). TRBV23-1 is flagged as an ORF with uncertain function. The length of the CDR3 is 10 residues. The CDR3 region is CDAEDNEQFF. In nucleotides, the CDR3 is TGCGACGCGGAGGACAATGAGCAGTTCTTC.

Written as DNA, the CDR3 is TGTGCCAGCTCACCGGGGCCAGGGGTGACCTACGAGCAGTACTTC. This codes for CASSPGPGVTYEQYF. V usage is TRBV18 and J usage is TRBJ2-7, with a tentative D call TRBD1 (6 bases). This CDR3 is 15 amino acids long. Germline V lookup: CDR1 KGHSH, CDR2 LQKENI. V was pared by 3 bases and J by 2 bases, with 14 bases between.

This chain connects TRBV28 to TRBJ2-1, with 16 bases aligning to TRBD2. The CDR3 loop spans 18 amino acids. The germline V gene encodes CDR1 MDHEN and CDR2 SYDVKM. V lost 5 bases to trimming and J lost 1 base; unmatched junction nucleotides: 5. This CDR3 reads CASSGTSGRVRSYNEQFF. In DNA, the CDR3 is TGTGCCAGCAGTGGGACTAGCGGGAGGGTTAGGTCCTACAATGAGCAGTTCTTC.

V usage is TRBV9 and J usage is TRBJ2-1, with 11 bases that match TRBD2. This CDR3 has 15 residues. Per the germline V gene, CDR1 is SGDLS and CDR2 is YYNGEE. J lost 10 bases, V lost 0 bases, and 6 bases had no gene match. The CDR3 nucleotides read TGTGCCAGCAGCGTAGCGACTAGCGGGACTGGCGAGCAGTTCTTC. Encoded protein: CASSVATSGTGEQFF.

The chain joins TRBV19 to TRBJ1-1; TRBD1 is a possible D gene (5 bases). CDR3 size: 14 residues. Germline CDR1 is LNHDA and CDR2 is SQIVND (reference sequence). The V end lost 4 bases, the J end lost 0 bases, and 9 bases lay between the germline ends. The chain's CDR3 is CASSTTEMNTEAFF. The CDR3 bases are TGTGCCAGTAGTACGACAGAAATGAACACTGAAGCTTTCTTT.

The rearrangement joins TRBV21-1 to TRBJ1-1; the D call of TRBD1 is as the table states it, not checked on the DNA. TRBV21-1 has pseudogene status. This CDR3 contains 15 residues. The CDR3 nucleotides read TGTGCCAGCAGCAAACCACAGGACAAGAACACTGAAGCTTTCTTT. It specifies CASSKPQDKNTEAFF.

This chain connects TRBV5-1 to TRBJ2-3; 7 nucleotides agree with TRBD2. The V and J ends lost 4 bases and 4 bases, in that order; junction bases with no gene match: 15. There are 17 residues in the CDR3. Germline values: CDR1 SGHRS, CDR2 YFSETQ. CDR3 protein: CASSPASGPRRADTQYF. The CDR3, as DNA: TGCGCCAGCAGCCCAGCTAGCGGCCCACGAAGGGCAGATACGCAGTATTTT.

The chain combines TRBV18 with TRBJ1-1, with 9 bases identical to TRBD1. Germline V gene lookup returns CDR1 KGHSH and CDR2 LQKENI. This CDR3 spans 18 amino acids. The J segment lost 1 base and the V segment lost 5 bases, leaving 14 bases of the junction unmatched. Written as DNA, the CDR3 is TGTGCCAGCTCAAAGGAGTCGTGGACAGGGGTGGGGAACACTGAAGCTTTCTTT. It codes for CASSKESWTGVGNTEAFF.

This CDR3 reads CASSILAQGRRSGYTF. The CDR3, as DNA: TGTGCCAGTAGTATTCTTGCTCAGGGGCGCCGGAGTGGCTACACCTTC. The chain links TRBV19 to TRBJ1-2, with D possibly being TRBD1 (6 bases). Germline V CDR1 and CDR2: LNHDA, SQIVND (reference sequence). The CDR3 has 16 amino acids. The V end was cut by 3 bases, the J end by 7 bases, with 21 bases between.

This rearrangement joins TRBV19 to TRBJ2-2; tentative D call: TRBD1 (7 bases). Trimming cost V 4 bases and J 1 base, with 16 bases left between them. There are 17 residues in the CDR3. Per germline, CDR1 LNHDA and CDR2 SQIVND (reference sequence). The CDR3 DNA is TGTGCCAGTAGTACCCAACGCCAGGGGGGGAACACCGGGGAGCTGTTTTTT. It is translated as CASSTQRQGGNTGELFF.

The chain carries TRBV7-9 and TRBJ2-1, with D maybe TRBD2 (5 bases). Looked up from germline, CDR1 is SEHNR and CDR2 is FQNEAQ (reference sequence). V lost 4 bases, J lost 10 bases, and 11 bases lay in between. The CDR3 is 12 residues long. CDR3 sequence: CASSYEGMEQFF. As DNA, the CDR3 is TGTGCCAGCAGCTACGAGGGAATGGAGCAGTTCTTC.

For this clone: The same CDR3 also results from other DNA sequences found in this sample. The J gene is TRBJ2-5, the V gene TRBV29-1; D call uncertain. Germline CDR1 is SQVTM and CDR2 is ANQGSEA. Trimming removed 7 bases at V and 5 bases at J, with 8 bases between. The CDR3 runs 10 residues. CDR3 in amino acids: CSGSGETQYF. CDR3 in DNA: TGCAGCGGAAGTGGCGAGACCCAGTACTTC. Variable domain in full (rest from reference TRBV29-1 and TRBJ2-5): SAVISQKPSRDICQRGTSLTIQCQVDSQVTMMFWYRQQPGQSLTLIATANQGSEATYESGFVIDKFPISRPNLTFSTLTVSNMSPEDSSIYLCSGSGETQYFGPGTRLLVL.

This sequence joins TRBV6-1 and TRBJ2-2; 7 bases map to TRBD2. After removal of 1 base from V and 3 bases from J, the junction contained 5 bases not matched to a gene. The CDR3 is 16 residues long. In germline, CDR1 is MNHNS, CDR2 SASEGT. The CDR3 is CASSEGAGAYTGELFF. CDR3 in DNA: TGTGCCAGCAGTGAAGGGGCGGGAGCGTACACCGGGGAGCTGTTTTTT.

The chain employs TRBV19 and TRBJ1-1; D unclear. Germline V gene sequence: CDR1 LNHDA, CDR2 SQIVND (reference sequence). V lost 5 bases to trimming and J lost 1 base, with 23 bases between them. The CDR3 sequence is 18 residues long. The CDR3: CASSFGRGGLPSNTEAFF. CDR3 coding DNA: TGTGCCAGTAGTTTCGGCCGCGGAGGATTGCCCTCGAACACTGAAGCTTTCTTT.

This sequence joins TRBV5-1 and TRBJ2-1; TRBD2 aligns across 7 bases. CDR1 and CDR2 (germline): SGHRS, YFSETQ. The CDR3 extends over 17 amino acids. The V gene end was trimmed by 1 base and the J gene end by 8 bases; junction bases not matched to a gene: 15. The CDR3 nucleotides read TGCGCCAGCAGCTTGAGACCGGGACTACTCAGGCCCCATGAGCAGTTCTTC. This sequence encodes CASSLRPGLLRPHEQFF.

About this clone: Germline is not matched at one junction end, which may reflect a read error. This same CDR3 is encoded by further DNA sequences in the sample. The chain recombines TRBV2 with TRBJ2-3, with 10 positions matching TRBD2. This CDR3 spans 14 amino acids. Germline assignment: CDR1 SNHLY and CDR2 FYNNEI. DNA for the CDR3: TGTGCCAGCAGGCCCGGGACTAGCGCATATACACAGTATTTT. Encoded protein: CASRPGTSAYTQYF.

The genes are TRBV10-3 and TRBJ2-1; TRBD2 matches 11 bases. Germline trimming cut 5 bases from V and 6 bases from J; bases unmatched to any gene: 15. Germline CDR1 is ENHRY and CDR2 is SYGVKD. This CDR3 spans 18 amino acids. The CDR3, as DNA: TGTGCCATCAGTCCTGCAGAAAAACTAGCGGGAGTAGGCAATGAGCAGTTCTTC. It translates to CAISPAEKLAGVGNEQFF.

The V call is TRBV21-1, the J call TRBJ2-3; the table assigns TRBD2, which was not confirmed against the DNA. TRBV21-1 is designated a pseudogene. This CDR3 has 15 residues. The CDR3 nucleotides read TGTGCCAGCAGTAGCCGCCAGGAGGTTACAGATACGCAGTATTTT. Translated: CASSSRQEVTDTQYF.

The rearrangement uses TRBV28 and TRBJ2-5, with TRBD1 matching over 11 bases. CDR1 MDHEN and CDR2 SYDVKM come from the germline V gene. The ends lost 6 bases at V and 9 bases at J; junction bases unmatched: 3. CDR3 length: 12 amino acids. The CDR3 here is CASRPGQGAQYF. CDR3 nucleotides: TGTGCCAGCAGACCGGGACAGGGGGCCCAGTACTTC. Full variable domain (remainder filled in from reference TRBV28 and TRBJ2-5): DVKVTQSSRYLVKRTGEKVFLECVQDMDHENMFWYRQDPGLGLRLIYFSYDVKMKEKGDIPEGYSVSREKKERFSLILESASTNQTSMYLCASRPGQGAQYFGPGTRLLVL.

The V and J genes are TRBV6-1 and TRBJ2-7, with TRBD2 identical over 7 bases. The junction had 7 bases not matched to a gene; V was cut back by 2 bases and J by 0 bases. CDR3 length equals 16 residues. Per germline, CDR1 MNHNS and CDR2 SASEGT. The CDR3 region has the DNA TGTGCCAGCAGTGAAAGTTCAGCGGGGTTCTCCTACGAGCAGTACTTC. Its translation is CASSESSAGFSYEQYF.

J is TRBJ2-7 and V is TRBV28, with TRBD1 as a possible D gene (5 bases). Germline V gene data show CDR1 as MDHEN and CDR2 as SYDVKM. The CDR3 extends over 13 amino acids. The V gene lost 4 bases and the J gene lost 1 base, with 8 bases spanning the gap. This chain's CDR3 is CASSSRQSYEQYF. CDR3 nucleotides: TGTGCCAGCAGTTCGAGACAGTCCTACGAGCAGTACTTC.

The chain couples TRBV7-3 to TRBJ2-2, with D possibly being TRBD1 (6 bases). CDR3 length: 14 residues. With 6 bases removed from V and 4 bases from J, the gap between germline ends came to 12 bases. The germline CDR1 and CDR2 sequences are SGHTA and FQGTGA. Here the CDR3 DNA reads TGTGCCAGCAGATTAGCACAGGGCACCGGGGAGCTGTTTTTT. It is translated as CASRLAQGTGELFF.

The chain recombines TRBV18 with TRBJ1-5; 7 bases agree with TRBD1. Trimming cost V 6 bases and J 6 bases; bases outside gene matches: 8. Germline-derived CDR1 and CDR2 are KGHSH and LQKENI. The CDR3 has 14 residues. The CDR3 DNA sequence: TGTGCCAGCTCGCAGGGACAGAGGGGTCAGCCCCAGCATTTT. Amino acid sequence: CASSQGQRGQPQHF.

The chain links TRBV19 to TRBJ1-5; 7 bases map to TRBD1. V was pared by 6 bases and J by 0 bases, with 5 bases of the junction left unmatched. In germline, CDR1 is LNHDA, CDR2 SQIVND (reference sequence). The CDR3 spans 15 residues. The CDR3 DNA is TGTGCCAGTAGCCGAGGGACAGTTAGCAATCAGCCCCAGCATTTT. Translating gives CASSRGTVSNQPQHF. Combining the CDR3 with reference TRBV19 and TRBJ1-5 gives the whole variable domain DGGITQSPKYLFRKEGQNVTLSCEQNLNHDAMYWYRQDPGQGLRLIYYSQIVNDFQKGDIAEGYSVSREKKESFPLTVTSAQKNPTAFYLCASSRGTVSNQPQHFGDGTRLSIL.

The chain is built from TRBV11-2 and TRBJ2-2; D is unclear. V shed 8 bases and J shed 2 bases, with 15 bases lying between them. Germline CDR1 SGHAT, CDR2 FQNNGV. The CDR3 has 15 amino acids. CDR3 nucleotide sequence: TGTGCCAGCGAGCCAGGCGACCTAAACACCGGGGAGCTGTTTTTT. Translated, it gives CASEPGDLNTGELFF.

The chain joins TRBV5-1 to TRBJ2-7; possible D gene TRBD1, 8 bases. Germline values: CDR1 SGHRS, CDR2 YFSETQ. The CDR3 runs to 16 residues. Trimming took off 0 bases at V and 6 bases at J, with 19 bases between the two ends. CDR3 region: CASSLGWTGRDSEQYF. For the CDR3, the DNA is TGCGCCAGCAGCTTGGGTTGGACAGGGAGGGATAGCGAGCAGTACTTC.